Below, 20 T cell receptor beta chains from the same sample are listed, as sequenced in a study of blood T cell repertoires in COVID-19. Clones were read by immunoSEQ multiplex PCR, and TCRdb kept only the in-frame ones, dropping some. Found here are approximately 120,000 clones, about 85% of them singletons; the top ten hold approximately 6.6%. Sequenced sample: peripheral blood. These receptors originate from a man older than 75 with active or convalescent COVID-19.

This sequence joins TRBV5-6 and TRBJ2-1, with TRBD1 matching 8 bases. The CDR3 length is 16 residues. Germline values: CDR1 SGHDT, CDR2 YYEEEE. V trimming: 2 bases; J trimming: 9 bases; junction bases outside the gene matches: 13. This chain's CDR3 is CASSLYLPGQASEQFF. The CDR3 DNA sequence: TGTGCCAGCAGCTTATACCTTCCGGGACAGGCGTCTGAGCAGTTCTTC.

V and J are TRBV18 and TRBJ1-2; unclear D gene. The germline V and J ends were trimmed by 1 base and 4 bases, with 13 bases remaining between them. The germline V gene encodes CDR1 KGHSH and CDR2 LQKENI. The length of the CDR3 is 15 residues. Here the CDR3 DNA reads TGTGCCAGCTCACCACGAGAATCAGGTTTCTATGGCTACACCTTC. Residues: CASSPRESGFYGYTF.

DNA for the CDR3: TGCGCCAGCAGCTTGGGCGGCTCCCTTAGTAACTATGGCTACACCTTC. Translating it yields CASSLGGSLSNYGYTF. This chain uses TRBV5-1 with TRBJ1-2, with D unclear. Germline V gene sequence: CDR1 SGHRS, CDR2 YFSETQ. This CDR3 comprises 16 residues. V lost 0 bases to trimming and J lost 1 base, with 13 bases between them.

This clone was counted a single time. The chain couples TRBV3-1 (or the pseudogene TRBV3-2) to TRBJ1-2; no clear D gene. Trimming removed 4 bases at V and 7 bases at J, with 10 bases between. Germline V lookup: CDR1 LGHDT, CDR2 YNNKEL (reference sequence). This CDR3 spans 12 amino acids. CDR3 bases: TGTGCCAGCAGCCCGGACCGGGGTGGCTACACCTTC. The encoded protein is CASSPDRGGYTF.

V and J are TRBV10-3 and TRBJ2-5, with D maybe TRBD1 (6 bases). Germline V lookup: CDR1 ENHRY, CDR2 SYGVKD. The CDR3 extends over 14 amino acids. Trimming took off 2 bases at V and 5 bases at J, with 12 bases between the two ends. Written as DNA, the CDR3 is TGTGCCATCAGTGAGCTGGGGGCGCAGGAGACCCAGTACTTC. Translating it yields CAISELGAQETQYF.

The J gene is TRBJ1-6, the V gene TRBV2; 9 nucleotides align to TRBD1. Germline assignment: CDR1 SNHLY and CDR2 FYNNEI. V was pared by 4 bases and J by 6 bases, with 1 base of the junction left unmatched. CDR3 length: 14 residues. This chain's CDR3 is CASSADRGNSPLHF. CDR3 sequence (DNA): TGTGCCAGCAGTGCGGACAGGGGTAATTCACCCCTCCACTTT.

A few counts support this clone. The chain is built from TRBV6-5 and TRBJ1-1, with D possibly TRBD1 on 6 matching bases. Germline CDR1 MNHEY, CDR2 SVGAGI. There are 14 residues in the CDR3. Trimming took 10 bases from V and 4 from J, leaving 19 bases between them. This chain's CDR3 is CATDNRALRTEAFF. CDR3 in DNA: TGTGCCACCGATAACAGGGCGTTGCGCACTGAAGCTTTCTTT.

V gene TRBV24-1 combines with J gene TRBJ2-1; D possibly corresponds to TRBD1 (6 bases). Per the germline V gene, CDR1 is KGHDR and CDR2 is SFDVKD. CDR3 size: 14 residues. Trimming took off 9 bases at V and 0 bases at J, with 11 bases between the two ends. CDR3 in amino acids: CATRDRSSYNEQFF. The CDR3 DNA follows: TGTGCCACCCGCGACAGGAGCTCCTACAATGAGCAGTTCTTC.

This sequence joins TRBV12-3 or TRBV12-4 and TRBJ1-2; tentative D call: TRBD1 (5 bases). V shed 10 bases and J shed 4 bases, with 13 bases lying between them. There are 12 residues in the CDR3. The CDR3 here is CATAGTSYGYTF. In DNA, the CDR3 is TGTGCCACCGCGGGGACTTCCTATGGCTACACCTTC.

V usage is TRBV24-1 and J usage is TRBJ1-5; no clear D. Germline V lookup: CDR1 KGHDR, CDR2 SFDVKD. The CDR3 totals 12 residues. V was clipped by 7 bases and J by 5 bases, with 8 bases between them. CDR3 residues: CATSRGDQPQHF. DNA of the CDR3: TGTGCCACCAGCCGGGGAGATCAGCCCCAGCATTTT.

The CDR3 sequence is CASSERFAGAVEQYF. The CDR3 DNA reads as TGTGCCAGCAGTGAAAGGTTTGCGGGAGCGGTCGAGCAGTACTTC. The chain links TRBV6-1 to TRBJ2-7; 7 bases are shared with TRBD2. Germline lookup yields CDR1 MNHNS and CDR2 SASEGT. CDR3 length: 15 residues. Losses at the gene ends were 2 bases for V and 6 bases for J; bases not matched to a gene: 10.

This chain joins TRBV5-6 and TRBJ1-2, with TRBD1 matching over 10 bases. The CDR3 covers 14 residues. CDR1 and CDR2 (germline): SGHDT, YYEEEE. V shed 0 bases, J shed 7 bases, and the junction held 3 bases outside the gene matches. Written as DNA, the CDR3 is TGTGCCAGCAGCTTGGGACAGGGGGCTTTTGGCTACACCTTC. It yields the protein CASSLGQGAFGYTF.

This clone appeared a single time. V is TRBV9 and J is TRBJ2-1, with a tentative D call TRBD2 (6 bases). The V end lost 1 base, the J end lost 8 bases, and 13 bases lay between the germline ends. Per the germline V gene, CDR1 is SGDLS and CDR2 is YYNGEE. The CDR3 sequence is 14 residues long. CDR3 region: CASSVLGRGDEQFF. Here the CDR3 DNA reads TGTGCCAGCAGCGTACTAGGGCGCGGGGATGAGCAGTTCTTC.

This chain joins TRBV10-3 and TRBJ1-6; D uncertain. This CDR3 comprises 13 residues. Trimming took off 7 bases at V and 5 bases at J, with 9 bases between the two ends. Germline V gene lookup returns CDR1 ENHRY and CDR2 SYGVKD. CDR3 coding DNA: TGTGCCATCACCGGCGGTAATAATTCACCCCTCCACTTT. This translates into CAITGGNNSPLHF.

The V call is TRBV28, the J call TRBJ2-2; D uncertain. The CDR3 has 16 residues. V lost 1 base, J lost 0 bases, and 9 bases lay in between. Germline V gene sequence: CDR1 MDHEN, CDR2 SYDVKM. Written as DNA, the CDR3 is TGTGCCAGCAGTTTATCCCACAGTGCGAACACCGGGGAGCTGTTTTTT. Its translation is CASSLSHSANTGELFF.

This clone was observed once. The chain employs TRBV7-9 and TRBJ2-3, with 11 bases matching TRBD1. Unmatched junction bases numbered 13, after V lost 5 bases and J lost 0 bases. Germline CDR1 reads SEHNR; CDR2 reads FQNEAQ (reference sequence). The CDR3 runs to 19 residues. This CDR3 is CASSPGQGARLTSTDTQYF. CDR3 in DNA: TGTGCCAGCAGCCCTGGACAGGGGGCGAGGCTAACTAGCACAGATACGCAGTATTTT. The entire variable domain, with the rest obtained from reference TRBV7-9 and TRBJ2-3, is as follows: DTGVSQNPRHKITKRGQNVTFRCDPISEHNRLYWYRQTLGQGPEFLTYFQNEAQLEKSRLLSDRFSAERPKGSFSTLEIQRTEQGDSAMYLCASSPGQGARLTSTDTQYFGPGTRLTVL.

The chain is built from TRBV19 and TRBJ1-4; D remains unclear. Trimming removed 3 bases at V and 7 bases at J, with 12 bases between. The CDR3 covers 14 residues. Per the germline V gene, CDR1 is LNHDA and CDR2 is SQIVND (reference sequence). The CDR3 sequence is CASSIMGVVEKLFF. In nucleotides, the CDR3 is TGTGCCAGTAGTATTATGGGAGTCGTTGAAAAACTGTTTTTT.

V usage is TRBV3-1 (or the pseudogene TRBV3-2) and J usage is TRBJ1-1; D not certain. The CDR3 is made up of 12 amino acids. The germline V gene has CDR1 LGHDT and CDR2 YNNKEL (reference sequence). The V end lost 2 bases, the J end lost 6 bases, and 7 bases lay between the germline ends. This CDR3 is CASSQLRAEAFF. CDR3 DNA sequence: TGTGCCAGCAGCCAACTTCGGGCTGAAGCTTTCTTT.

In its sample, this clone was seen once. This chain connects TRBV3-1 (or the pseudogene TRBV3-2) to TRBJ1-6, with D tentatively TRBD1 (6 bases). The germline CDR1 and CDR2 sequences are LGHDT and YNNKEL (reference sequence). This CDR3 region has 16 residues. Trimming removed 2 bases at V and 9 bases at J, with 17 bases between. CDR3 in amino acids: CASSQMGAGRSSPLHF. The CDR3 DNA reads as TGTGCCAGCAGCCAAATGGGGGCAGGGCGGAGTTCACCCCTCCACTTT.

This clone was picked up many times. Other DNA sequences in the sample encode the same CDR3. The J gene is TRBJ2-7, the V gene TRBV5-1, with 9 nucleotides matching TRBD1. V shed 0 bases and J 7 bases; nucleotides not matched to a gene: 8. The CDR3 is made up of 15 amino acids. Germline-derived CDR1 and CDR2 are SGHRS and YFSETQ. The CDR3 coding sequence is TGCGCCAGCAGCTTGGTCGGGACAGGGAGGGGGGAGCAGTACTTC. As protein: CASSLVGTGRGEQYF.